Listed here are 10 T cell receptor beta chains from one sample, sequenced in a study of T-cell reconstitution after alpha-beta-depleted transplantation in children. This sample's TCRbeta library carried unique molecular identifier barcodes. Each CDR3 protein is one row after TCRdb ran MiXCR on the PCR reads. Found here are about 150,000 distinct CDR3 sequences, around 8.5% of them singletons; the top ten hold about a sixth. This specimen was PBMCs, mostly from graft donor cells, taken 180 days after TCRalphabeta/CD19-depleted stem cell transplant. Receptor source: a female patient younger than 10 who had a stem cell transplant for congenital amegakaryocytic thrombocytopenia, so the T cells may come from the graft donor.

On this clonotype: A read error may explain this, as a much larger clone is one base away. The chain uses TRBV3-1 and TRBJ2-4; 7 positions match TRBD1. Germline-derived CDR1 and CDR2 are LGHDT and YNNKEL (reference sequence). This CDR3 spans 19 amino acids. The CDR3 here is CARSHDGGDRVVAKNIQYF. The CDR3 nucleotides read TGTGCCCGCAGCCATGATGGGGGTGACAGGGTGGTGGCCAAAAACATTCAGTACTTC.

The chain carries TRBV6-1 and TRBJ2-2, with 10 positions matching TRBD1. Germline V gives CDR1 MNHNS, CDR2 SASEGT. V was pared by 5 bases and J by 6 bases, with 12 bases of the junction left unmatched. This CDR3 spans 17 amino acids. CDR3 in amino acids: CASSPLLGQGRAGELFF. The CDR3 bases are TGTGCCAGCAGTCCCCTCCTGGGACAGGGGAGGGCCGGGGAGCTGTTTTTT.

This clonotype was seen many times. The genes are TRBV6-1 and TRBJ1-4, with a tentative D call TRBD1 (6 bases). Germline CDR1 is MNHNS and CDR2 is SASEGT. V was clipped by 5 bases and J by 0 bases, with 10 bases between them. The CDR3 totals 15 residues. The DNA of the CDR3 is TGTGCCAGCAGTAAAGACAGGACAACTAATGAAAAACTGTTTTTT. It codes for CASSKDRTTNEKLFF.

The chain recombines TRBV20-1 with TRBJ1-1; 11 nucleotides agree with TRBD1. This CDR3 contains 16 residues. Germline V gene lookup returns CDR1 DFQATT and CDR2 SNEGSKA (reference sequence). The V gene end was trimmed by 5 bases and the J gene end by 0 bases; junction bases not matched to a gene: 8. The CDR3 nucleotides are TGCAGTGCTTCTGGACAGGGGGCTTGGATGAACACTGAAGCTTTCTTT. Translating it yields CSASGQGAWMNTEAFF.

This clonotype was recorded at least ten times. The genes are TRBV5-1 and TRBJ2-2; D unresolved. This CDR3 is built from 14 residues. V was pared by 0 bases and J by 2 bases, with 5 bases between. CDR1 is SGHRS, CDR2 YFSETQ, per germline. The CDR3 sequence: CASSLVDNTGELFF. For the CDR3, the DNA is TGCGCCAGCAGCTTGGTTGACAACACCGGGGAGCTGTTTTTT.

As to this clonotype: This sequence may be a read error, since a much larger clone differs from it by one base. The chain carries TRBV7-9 and TRBJ1-5; 9 bases fit TRBD1. J gave up 4 bases and V 7 bases, and 8 bases lay outside the gene matches. CDR3 size: 15 residues. Germline V gives CDR1 SEHNR, CDR2 FQNEAQ (reference sequence). Written as DNA, the CDR3 is TGTGCCAGCACTTCTCCGGGACAGGGTAATCAGCCCCAGCATTTT. Translating it yields CASTSPGQGNQPQHF.

The chain is built from TRBV20-1 and TRBJ2-7; 8 bases align to TRBD2. CDR3 length: 15 residues. After removal of 6 bases from V and 2 bases from J, the junction contained 12 bases not matched to a gene. Germline loops: CDR1 DFQATT, CDR2 SNEGSKA (reference sequence). The DNA of the CDR3 is TGCAGTGCCCCGCCGGGCGGAGCGGGAGCCTACGAGCAGTACTTC. As protein: CSAPPGGAGAYEQYF.

In its sample, this clonotype was seen many times. V gene TRBV4-2 combines with J gene TRBJ1-5; D not resolved. This CDR3 comprises 16 residues. In germline, CDR1 is LGHNA, CDR2 YNFKEQ. V dropped 0 bases and J dropped 3 bases, with 12 bases sitting between them. The DNA for the CDR3 is TGTGCCAGCAGCCAAGAGGGCGGACGGCACAATCAGCCCCAGCATTTT. It specifies CASSQEGGRHNQPQHF.

There are many counts of this clonotype. V is TRBV5-5 and J is TRBJ1-6, with D uncertain. V lost 4 bases and J lost 10, with 15 bases in between. Germline CDR1 reads SGHKS; CDR2 reads YYEKEE (reference sequence). The CDR3 has 14 amino acids. The CDR3 coding sequence is TGTGCCAGCAGCCACACACCAGTTGGGTCACCCCTCCACTTT. Its protein product is CASSHTPVGSPLHF.

There are many counts of this clonotype. The rearrangement links TRBV13 to TRBJ2-4; D possibly corresponds to TRBD2 (5 bases). Germline CDR1 PRHDT, CDR2 FYEKMQ (reference sequence). V was clipped by 4 bases and J by 8 bases, with 15 bases between them. The CDR3 spans 14 residues. The CDR3 is CASSSALKEDIQYF. DNA of the CDR3: TGTGCCAGCAGCTCGGCCCTCAAGGAGGACATTCAGTACTTC. The whole variable domain, filled in from reference TRBV13 and TRBJ2-4, reads AAGVIQSPRHLIKEKRETATLKCYPIPRHDTVYWYQQGPGQDPQFLISFYEKMQSDKGSIPDRFSAQQFSDYHSELNMSSLELGDSALYFCASSSALKEDIQYFGAGTRLSVL.